These T cell receptor beta chains were read from a single sample in a study of blood T cell repertoires in COVID-19. Clones were read by immunoSEQ multiplex PCR, and TCRdb kept only the in-frame ones, dropping some. Among about 260,000 clones listed, approximately 87% were seen once. The sequenced material came from peripheral blood. The receptors were sampled from a woman aged 45-59 years with acute or convalescent COVID-19. CDR3s include the opening cysteine and the closing phenylalanine or tryptophan. The order of the fields is J gene, V gene, D gene, clone size, CDR3 protein, CDR3 DNA. D genes are given only for firm matches. Clone sizes are given selectively: once, few, many, or a class where the clone is expanded.

>TRBJ2-7|TRBV28|TRBD1|few
CASTTGVWTYEQYF
TGTGCCAGCACCACAGGGGTTTGGACCTACGAGCAGTACTTC
>TRBJ2-7|TRBV21-1|.|.
CASSNTGTGGGSVADEQYF
TGTGCCAGCAGCAATACCGGGACAGGGGGCGGATCCGTCGCCGACGAGCAGTACTTC
>TRBJ2-1|TRBV5-1|TRBD1|.
CASSLGDRGNSYNEQFF
TGCGCCAGCAGCTTGGGAGACAGGGGGAATTCCTACAATGAGCAGTTCTTC
>TRBJ2-7|TRBV6-6|TRBD1|.
CASGEGQGSYEQYF
TGTGCCAGTGGGGAGGGACAGGGCTCCTACGAGCAGTACTTC
>TRBJ2-3|TRBV4-1|.|.
CASSQERGSSDTQYF
TGCGCCAGCAGCCAAGAACGCGGCAGCAGCGATACGCAGTATTTT
>TRBJ1-2|TRBV10-3|.|.
CAISEQGQDYGYTF
TGTGCCATCAGTGAACAGGGTCAGGACTATGGCTACACCTTC
>TRBJ2-7|TRBV7-6|TRBD1|.
CASSLQQGVNYEQYF
TGTGCCAGCAGCCTCCAACAGGGGGTGAACTACGAGCAGTACTTC
>TRBJ1-5|TRBV4-1|TRBD1|.
CASSQEGGTGGNQPQHF
TGCGCCAGCAGCCAAGAGGGGGGGACAGGAGGAAATCAGCCCCAGCATTTT
>TRBJ2-1|TRBV10-3|TRBD2|.
CAIAGGVGNEQFF
TGTGCCATCGCGGGAGGAGTGGGGAATGAGCAGTTCTTC
>TRBJ2-3|TRBV27|.|.
CASSPITGPYIYF
TGTGCCAGCAGTCCTATCACAGGGCCCTATATTTATTTT
>TRBJ1-1|TRBV6-5|.|.
CASIFLTGNTEAFF
TGTGCCAGCATCTTCCTGACAGGGAACACTGAAGCTTTCTTT
>TRBJ2-6|TRBV30|.|.
CAWSGASGANVLTF
TGTGCCTGGAGTGGAGCTTCTGGGGCCAACGTCCTGACTTTC
>TRBJ2-3|TRBV7-3|TRBD1|.
CASSTGQGTGDTQYF
TGTGCCAGCTCGACGGGACAGGGGACGGGAGATACGCAGTATTTT
>TRBJ2-3|TRBV5-1|TRBD2|.
CASSFTSGYSTDTQYF
TGCGCCAGCAGCTTTACTAGCGGGTATAGCACAGATACGCAGTATTTT
>TRBJ1-5|TRBV7-2|TRBD1|.
CASSQRTGSFSQPQHF
TGTGCCAGCAGCCAACGGACAGGGAGTTTCAGTCAGCCCCAGCATTTT
>TRBJ2-1|TRBV29-1|TRBD1|.
CSAFLLTGQGSSYNEQFF
TGCAGCGCCTTCCTACTTACCGGACAGGGAAGCTCCTACAATGAGCAGTTCTTC
>TRBJ2-3|TRBV28|TRBD1|.
CASSSPGGPDTQYF
TGTGCCAGCAGTTCCCCAGGGGGCCCAGATACGCAGTATTTT
>TRBJ2-7|TRBV27|TRBD2|.
CASSSRLAGDYEQYF
TGTGCCAGCAGTTCGAGACTAGCGGGAGACTACGAGCAGTACTTC
>TRBJ2-7|TRBV10-3|TRBD1|.
CAISEDRQGAPYEQYF
TGTGCCATCAGTGAGGATAGACAGGGGGCCCCCTACGAGCAGTACTTC
>TRBJ2-1|TRBV3-1/TRBV3-2|TRBD2|.
CASSHIDGLAGGNEQFF
TGTGCCAGCAGCCATATAGACGGACTAGCGGGAGGAAATGAGCAGTTCTTC
>TRBJ1-2|TRBV5-1|TRBD1|.
CASSYTGGEDYGYTF
TGCGCCAGCAGCTATACAGGGGGCGAGGACTATGGCTACACCTTC
>TRBJ1-6|TRBV16|.|.
CASLGTLTNSPLHF
TGTGCCAGCCTAGGGACACTAACCAATTCACCCCTCCACTTT
>TRBJ2-3|TRBV5-1|.|.
CASSSIKAGLEFTDTQYF
TGCGCCAGCAGCTCCATCAAGGCGGGCCTTGAGTTCACAGATACGCAGTATTTT
>TRBJ2-1|TRBV5-1|TRBD1|once
CASLPSGTGPYNEQFF
TGCGCCAGCCTCCCCTCCGGGACAGGCCCCTACAATGAGCAGTTCTTC
>TRBJ1-2|TRBV12-3/TRBV12-4|.|.
CASSPYGQSGYTF
TGTGCCAGCAGCCCCTATGGGCAGTCGGGCTACACCTTC
>TRBJ2-2|TRBV28|TRBD2|.
CASSHRPLAGDTGELFF
TGTGCCAGCAGCCACCGACCTTTGGCGGGAGACACCGGGGAGCTGTTTTTT
>TRBJ1-2|TRBV18|TRBD1|.
CASSPDRPSYYGYTF
TGTGCCAGCTCACCGGACAGGCCCTCTTACTATGGCTACACCTTC
>TRBJ2-3|TRBV12-5|TRBD2|.
CASGLVGRRAGTSGRKADTQYF
TGTGCTAGTGGTTTGGTAGGCCGACGAGCCGGGACTAGCGGGAGAAAAGCAGATACGCAGTATTTT
>TRBJ2-5|TRBV11-2|.|.
CASSLVGGRQETQYF
TGTGCCAGCAGCTTAGTCGGAGGAAGACAAGAGACCCAGTACTTC
>TRBJ2-1|TRBV28|.|.
CASSLQVGEQFF
TGTGCCAGCAGTTTACAGGTCGGAGAGCAGTTCTTC
>TRBJ2-7|TRBV4-1|TRBD1|once
CASSPRDRGANEQYF
TGCGCCAGCAGCCCGAGGGACAGGGGTGCCAACGAGCAGTACTTC
>TRBJ2-1|TRBV7-3|.|.
CASSLNPQRSYNEQFF
TGTGCCAGCAGCTTAAATCCCCAGCGGTCCTACAATGAGCAGTTCTTC
>TRBJ1-4|TRBV2|TRBD1|.
CASKTGRVDEKLFF
TGTGCCAGCAAGACAGGGCGGGTCGATGAAAAACTGTTTTTT
>TRBJ1-2|TRBV4-1|TRBD1|.
CASSTRDRGIYGYTF
TGCGCCAGCAGCACCCGGGACAGGGGAATCTATGGCTACACCTTC
>TRBJ1-3|TRBV30|.|.
CAWSAGDSGNTIYF
TGTGCCTGGAGTGCAGGGGACTCTGGAAACACCATATATTTT
>TRBJ2-7|TRBV27|TRBD1|.
CASSLGRQGVYEQYF
TGTGCCAGCAGTTTAGGGCGACAGGGGGTCTACGAGCAGTACTTC
>TRBJ2-7|TRBV5-1|TRBD1|.
CASSFTGGRAYEQYF
TGCGCCAGCAGCTTTACAGGGGGCAGAGCTTACGAGCAGTACTTC
>TRBJ2-1|TRBV6-5|TRBD2|.
CASSYGVAGGYNEQFF
TGTGCCAGCAGTTACGGGGTAGCGGGAGGATACAATGAGCAGTTCTTC
>TRBJ1-1|TRBV7-9|.|.
CASSLKQLIGEAFF
TGTGCCAGCAGCTTAAAACAACTAATAGGTGAAGCTTTCTTT
>TRBJ1-6|TRBV6-5|.|.
CASRRSNSPLHF
TGTGCCAGCAGGCGGTCCAATTCACCCCTCCACTTT
>TRBJ1-2|TRBV30|.|.
CAWSSYGYTF
TGTGCCTGGTCCTCCTATGGCTACACCTTC
>TRBJ1-3|TRBV18|TRBD1|few
CAWQGALSRNTIYF
TGTGCGTGGCAGGGGGCCCTCTCCCGAAACACCATATATTTT
>TRBJ1-1|TRBV7-6|.|.
CASSPRPGDNTEAFF
TGTGCCAGCAGCCCTCGACCCGGGGATAACACTGAAGCTTTCTTT
>TRBJ1-5|TRBV30|.|few
CAWAQGNSNQPQHF
TGTGCCTGGGCACAGGGAAATAGCAATCAGCCCCAGCATTTT
>TRBJ2-1|TRBV18|TRBD2|.
CASSPRTSVNEQFF
TGTGCCAGCTCACCAAGGACTAGCGTCAATGAGCAGTTCTTC
>TRBJ2-3|TRBV24-1|.|.
CATSDGPYRSGTTDTQYF
TGTGCCACCAGTGATGGCCCATATCGTAGCGGAACCACAGATACGCAGTATTTT
>TRBJ2-3|TRBV5-5|TRBD2|.
CASSLVWTSGSDTQYF
TGTGCCAGCAGCTTGGTTTGGACTAGCGGCTCAGATACGCAGTATTTT
>TRBJ1-6|TRBV7-8|.|.
CASSPSNSPLHF
TGTGCCAGCAGCCCTAGTAATTCACCCCTCCACTTT
>TRBJ2-2|TRBV11-1|TRBD1|.
CASSSGQGNTGELFF
TGTGCCAGCAGTTCGGGACAGGGGAACACCGGGGAGCTGTTTTTT
>TRBJ1-2|TRBV24-1|TRBD1|.
CATSDPGQGGYGYTF
TGTGCCACCAGTGACCCAGGACAGGGCGGCTATGGCTACACCTTC
>TRBJ2-1|TRBV3-1/TRBV3-2|.|few
CASRDYASYNEQFF
TGTGCCAGCAGAGACTACGCCTCCTACAATGAGCAGTTCTTC
>TRBJ2-5|TRBV5-6|.|.
CASSLLDSQETQYF
TGTGCCAGCAGCTTGTTGGACAGCCAAGAGACCCAGTACTTC
>TRBJ2-5|TRBV9|TRBD2|.
CASTRTGLAGRETQYF
TGTGCCAGCACCAGGACGGGACTAGCGGGAAGGGAGACCCAGTACTTC
>TRBJ2-7|TRBV5-1|.|.
CASSLSPGLNYEQYF
TGCGCCAGCAGCTTAAGTCCGGGACTGAACTACGAGCAGTACTTC
>TRBJ1-5|TRBV28|.|once
CASSLRNSNQPQHF
TGTGCCAGCAGCCTGAGGAACTCCAATCAGCCCCAGCATTTT
>TRBJ1-5|TRBV28|.|.
CASSLWEGGQPQHF
TGTGCCAGCAGTTTATGGGAGGGTGGTCAGCCCCAGCATTTT
>TRBJ2-1|TRBV5-1|.|.
CASSLTGSSYNEQFF
TGCGCCAGCAGCTTGACCGGGAGTTCCTACAATGAGCAGTTCTTC
>TRBJ2-3|TRBV24-1|.|.
CATSGAGISTDTQYF
TGTGCCACCAGTGGGGCCGGGATTAGCACAGATACGCAGTATTTT
>TRBJ2-6|TRBV19|TRBD1|once
CASSARDSFGGANVLTF
TGTGCCAGCTCCGCCCGGGACAGCTTCGGAGGGGCCAACGTCCTGACTTTC